The entry that follows covers one TCR beta chain sequence. This sample was included in a study of blood T cell repertoires in COVID-19. In the study overall: The United States, Italy and Spain provided the acute and convalescent COVID-19 samples.

Original handling: Reference gene primer amplification in the assay estimated nucleated cell counts. Libraries were prepared by immunoSEQ multiplex PCR; TCRdb keeps only in-frame clonotypes and omits some of them. V, J and clone size reflect that table, while D and trimming were determined from the DNA. The data contain approximately 150,000 clones, roughly 82% of them singletons. The ends were cut back, 0 bases at V and 1 base at J, with 13 bases in the middle. CDR3 length equals 16 residues. Germline V CDR1 and CDR2: SGHKS, YYEKEE (reference sequence). The rearrangement joins TRBV5-5 to TRBJ1-1; D may be TRBD1 (5 bases). The receptor's source is a man in his 70s with acute or convalescent COVID-19. The specimen was peripheral blood. This CDR3 reads CASSLVSGVTNTEAFF. The CDR3 bases are TGTGCCAGCAGCTTGGTTTCGGGGGTGACGAACACTGAAGCTTTCTTT.